This passage covers 10 T cell receptor beta chains from one sample sequenced in a study of T-cell memory formation after mild COVID-19. One entry per CDR3 protein results from TCRdb running MiXCR on the 5' RACE reads. The sample lists hundreds of thousands of distinct CDR3 sequences, about 20% occurring once. Sequenced sample: PBMCs or a T cell subset sorted from them (not recorded which). All receptors come from an adult woman who had mild COVID-19 (a few samples of this study predate the infection). Cell type and time point are not known.

This clonotype occurred a few times. J is TRBJ2-1 and V is TRBV7-9, with D perhaps TRBD1 (6 bases). The CDR3 covers 13 residues. The germline CDR1 and CDR2 sequences are SEHNR and FQNEAQ (reference sequence). Trimming took 7 bases from V and 8 from J, leaving 15 bases between them. The CDR3: CASTPRTVDEQFF. The CDR3 DNA reads as TGTGCCAGCACCCCCCGGACAGTAGATGAGCAGTTCTTC.

Written as DNA, the CDR3 is TGTGCCAGCAGCGATACAGGGAAAGAGACCCAGTACTTC. It translates to CASSDTGKETQYF. The V and J genes are TRBV7-3 and TRBJ2-5; weak D call: TRBD1 (6 bases). Germline V CDR1 and CDR2: SGHTA, FQGTGA. The CDR3 extends over 13 amino acids. Deletions cut 5 bases from V and 3 bases from J, with 10 bases between.

This clonotype was picked up many times. Germline is not matched at one junction end, which may reflect a read error. The chain uses TRBV5-1 and TRBJ2-3; D ambiguous. Per germline, CDR1 SGHRS and CDR2 YFSETQ. This CDR3 has 12 amino acids. The CDR3 sequence is CASSSSTDTQYF. DNA for the CDR3: TGTGCCAGCAGCTCTAGCACAGATACGCAGTATTTT.

J is TRBJ2-5 and V is TRBV7-9; a weak D match, TRBD1 (5 bases). Germline CDR1 reads SEHNR; CDR2 reads FQNEAQ (reference sequence). The CDR3 consists of 14 residues. V was trimmed by 1 base and J by 4 bases, leaving 10 bases between them. Here the CDR3 reads CASSLGARVETQYF. CDR3 bases: TGTGCCAGCAGCTTAGGGGCCAGGGTAGAGACCCAGTACTTC.

The chain couples TRBV12-3 or TRBV12-4 to TRBJ2-5; maybe TRBD1 (5 bases). With 3 bases removed from V and 3 bases from J, the gap between germline ends came to 11 bases. The CDR3 spans 14 residues. The CDR3 nucleotides are TGTGCCAGCAGTTTCTTAGGCAGGGAAGAGACCCAGTACTTC. Residues: CASSFLGREETQYF.

V and J are TRBV4-1 and TRBJ2-7, with 7 bases identical to TRBD1. With 1 base clipped from V and 5 bases from J, the junction kept 20 bases outside the gene matches. CDR1 and CDR2 from the germline V gene are MGHRA and YSYEKL. This CDR3 is 19 amino acids long. Here the CDR3 reads CASSQAPIPTGTAIDEQYF. As DNA, the CDR3 is TGCGCCAGCAGCCAAGCCCCAATTCCGACCGGGACAGCTATCGACGAGCAGTACTTC.

This sequence joins TRBV4-3 and TRBJ2-3, with D uncertain. Germline V gives CDR1 LGHNA, CDR2 YSLEER. CDR3 length: 16 residues. V lost 4 bases and J 0 bases, leaving 14 bases between the germline ends. Here the CDR3 reads CASSPLTLDSTDTQYF. The CDR3 DNA reads as TGCGCCAGCAGCCCACTGACCCTCGACAGCACAGATACGCAGTATTTT.

J is TRBJ2-1 and V is TRBV29-1; possible D gene TRBD1, 6 bases. Trimming removed 6 bases from V and 15 bases from J, with 18 bases in between. Germline V lookup: CDR1 SQVTM, CDR2 ANQGSEA. This CDR3 is 11 amino acids long. The CDR3 DNA follows: TGCAGCGTCGCATGGGGGCAGGTGGGGTTCTTC. Its protein is CSVAWGQVGFF.

This chain links TRBV5-1 with TRBJ2-7; possibly TRBD1 or TRBD2 for D (5 bases each). Germline-derived CDR1 and CDR2 are SGHRS and YFSETQ. The CDR3 sequence is 14 residues long. Trimming took off 3 bases at V and 5 bases at J, with 15 bases between the two ends. The CDR3 sequence: CASSSRGAEDEQYF. The DNA for the CDR3 is TGCGCCAGCAGCTCGCGAGGGGCGGAGGACGAGCAGTACTTC.

CDR3 sequence (DNA): TGTGCCAGCAGCTCCCGTCAGCAAGAGACCCAGTACTTC. Encoded protein: CASSSRQQETQYF. The V and J genes are TRBV7-3 and TRBJ2-5; D not certain. The CDR3 runs to 13 residues. V lost 4 bases and J 2 bases, leaving 8 bases between the germline ends. Per the germline V gene, CDR1 is SGHTA and CDR2 is FQGTGA.